This entry features one TCR beta chain sequence. This receptor's antigen is unknown. Nothing much larger sits one base from this clone, and base qualities are not available. The cohort was made up of approximately 670 healthy bone marrow donors. Cohort members were all nominally healthy when sampled, although unrecorded immune exposures were likely present. The donor tested CMV seropositive, placing the donor among the roughly 300 seropositive members of the cohort. Each donor provided a peripheral blood sample, and peripheral blood mononuclear cells were used for TCR beta sequencing. Genomic DNA extraction from the blood cell samples was performed with the Qiagen DNeasy Blood Extraction Kit. The method was the immunoSEQ multiplex PCR assay. For the multiplex PCR, a mixture combining 60 forward primers for TCR Vbeta segments and 13 reverse primers for TCR Jbeta segments was used. Amplification of the CDR3 region of rearranged TCR beta genes was performed with a multiplex PCR assay on genomic DNA. On the Illumina HiSeq System, the amplified TCR beta libraries were sequenced as 87-base-pair reads. As for the authors' bioinformatics: A later analysis counted approximately 84 million unique TCR beta chains across the 666 repertoires, and approximately 11 million of these chains were shared by at least two donors. To remove PCR and sequencing errors, raw reads were error-corrected and collapsed into unique sequences using a nearest-neighbor algorithm that merged closely related sequences. CDR3 sequences were aligned to IMGT reference sequences to assign V, D and J gene segments. For a sequence to be retained, at least a six-nucleotide match to both a V gene segment and a J gene segment was required. A rearrangement counted as productive if the CDR3 had no stop codons and remained in frame with V and J, and every other rearrangement counted as non-productive. Following IMGT convention, CDR3 was defined as the stretch from the second conserved V-encoded cysteine up to the conserved J-encoded phenylalanine. In an earlier analysis of more than 550 of the donors, sequences lacking an unambiguous match to a single V gene segment were excluded. In an earlier analysis of about 590 of the donors, a V segment was called functional when productive rearrangements were above 56.7%, and segregating when the standard deviation between donors exceeded 5%. A statistical classification framework was developed to diagnose cytomegalovirus status using the catalog of TCR beta chain sequences. A later analysis assigned V and J genes by comparing TCR nucleotide sequences with IMGT/GENE-DB human TR gene sequences. In a later analysis, CDR3 sequences and most-parsimonious VDJ recombination scenarios were assigned using the TCRdist pipeline. In a later analysis, each TCR beta chain was defined by its CDR3 amino acid sequence together with its V-gene family, and reads lacking a unique V-gene family were excluded. A later analysis removed 550 to 700 highly shared, low-generation-probability nucleotide sequences to deal with suspected cross-contamination and a sequencing artifact. In a later analysis, a clonal expansion index was calculated for each public chain from normalized within-repertoire ranks of inferred template counts. A later analysis computed generation probabilities with a VDJ recombination model fitted to out-of-frame rearrangements, and checked the results against IGoR. A later analysis scored TCR-TCR, TCR-HLA and TCR-CMV co-occurrence with hypergeometric tests, applying a repertoire-size bias correction to TCR pairs. False discovery rates were estimated in a later analysis by permuting HLA or CMV assignments 20 times. In a later analysis, co-occurring TCRs were grouped using DBSCAN, and TCRdist sequence similarity was added for clustering within HLA-allele-positive subsets. Repertoires with fewer than 30,000 or more than 120,000 public chains, plus five repertoires with anomalous nucleotide sharing, were excluded from co-occurrence clustering. TCRdb carries this immuneACCESS record with in-frame sequences only. Its versions omit some clonotypes, under half of them owing to an unresolved V gene in the studies checked, with the rest unexplained. V, J and clone size were drawn from that table, and D and trimming were deduced from the DNA. The sample table contains around 95,000 clones; only one count was recorded for less than 80% of them. About 4% of the sample is taken by the ten largest.

This sample was included in a study of cytomegalovirus exposure and HLA in healthy donors (dated by TCRdb to 2015 to 2018). Regarding the study in general: In an earlier analysis of under 600 of the donors, 276 Gb of sequence data and approximately 120 million unique TCR beta sequences from approximately 180 million T cells were reported. The study aimed to test whether cataloging public T cell receptors could reveal signatures of past pathogen exposure. In an earlier analysis of 550 to 700 of the donors, high-throughput TCR beta sequencing was used to judge whether each TCR beta V gene segment behaved as functional or pseudogenic. Rather than using new phenotypic data, the later analysis identified candidate immune exposures from TCR beta sequences and from how often those sequences occurred across donors. Alongside the repertoire data, information on donor age, sex, ethnicity and CMV serostatus was compiled. High-throughput TCR immunosequencing, statistical association of individual TCRs with disease status, and machine learning were combined to predict cytomegalovirus infection status. Among the roughly 400 genotyped donors, approximately 77% belonged to the genetic ancestry cluster associated with self-reported Caucasian donors. Every repertoire in the discovery cohort had been generated on one and the same sequencing platform. The number of donors typed differed by locus, with roughly 620-630 for A, B, C, DRB1 and DQB1, around 500 for DQA1, 600 to 610 for DPA1, and approximately 470 for DPB1. A later genetic analysis used genome-wide SNP genotypes for about 60% of the roughly 670 donors, treating that subset as a discovery cohort. Using immunosequencing, the study profiled T cell repertoires from 666 subjects and related those repertoires to cytomegalovirus serostatus. About five DR-DQ haplotypes were handled as single units for association and clustering, since linkage in the cohort was strong. Among about 360 genotyped donors of the cohort, an average of about 240,000 unique TCR beta nucleotide sequences were sequenced per donor, roughly a sixth of them non-productive. A separate validation cohort of approximately 130 different subjects was used in addition to the 666-subject first cohort. In a later analysis, previously published TCR beta repertoires from roughly 710 donors were re-analyzed and high-resolution HLA genotyping was added so that TCR occurrence patterns could be studied. About 300 gigabases of sequencing data and 80 million or so unique TCR sequences were included in an early release covering about 700 HLA-typed donors. HLA typing included class I and class II loci at four-digit resolution.

Summary of the overall study and its limitations: For the cohort, immune exposure information was limited to CMV serostatus. In vitro tests confirmed that a few of the cytomegalovirus-associated TCR beta chains recognize cytomegalovirus antigens. The study listed around 160 TCR beta chains as associated with cytomegalovirus. Sequencing depth was assumed to be roughly uniform across donors in the presence/absence analyses, though that assumption may not hold. A group of highly shared sequence variants was considered likely to be a technical artifact of the sequencing pipeline. A later analysis found that most CMV-associated TCR beta chains appeared HLA-restricted, with HLA associations seemingly driven largely by CMV exposure. While some public TCRs were present in many individuals, most TCR sequences turned up only very rarely across donors. A further reported finding was that TCR beta sequences accurately predicted the HLA-A and HLA-B alleles for most subjects in the first cohort. Because counts were too low, approximately 18 rarely observed V segments, including chromosome 9 orphons, were excluded from the earlier analysis of 500 to 700 of the donors. Because HLA typing was missing for some donors at each locus, association tests included only the typed subset. Correlated functional status among segregating V segments might be attributable to linkage disequilibrium, but an unknown experimental factor could not be ruled out. In this cohort, only TCR beta chains were sequenced, and detectable features were limited by the absence of alpha or paired-chain data. A later analysis associated 15,000 to 20,000 TCR beta sequences with specific HLA alleles at a false discovery rate of 0.05. A later analysis found that HLA-associated TCR beta chains were more clonally expanded and had lower generation probabilities than equally common non-associated chains. Cytomegalovirus status was reported to be diagnosed by the classifier with high specificity and sensitivity in both the original and validation cohorts. In a later analysis, the rate of TCR association differed among HLA loci, with DRB1 alleles having the most associated TCRs and HLA-C alleles having the fewest. Several of the top co-occurrence clusters appeared to be linked to parvovirus B19, influenza, CMV and Epstein-Barr virus, according to a later analysis. The 87-base-pair reads could not distinguish some IMGT-functional V segments, including TRBV6-2 and TRBV6-3, so those segments were excluded. Strong co-occurrence of HLA alleles, especially DR and DQ, made assigning TCR associations to individual alleles difficult. In a later genetic analysis, fewer N-insertions in productive TCRs were reported among donors in an Asian-associated ancestry cluster than the approximately 670-donor mean. An earlier analysis of 450 to 750 of the donors showed that most TCR beta V segments appeared in productive rearrangements either about 90% or about 30% of the time, which broadly matched IMGT annotations. V-gene and J-gene trimming of TCR beta chains was associated with a missense DCLRE1C variant in a later genetic analysis, and the association was replicated in an independent cohort. According to the authors, the approach could potentially be generalized to other disease states and immunological phenotypes.

For CDR1 and CDR2, the germline V gene (reference sequence) lists LNHDA and SQIVND. Including the terminal cysteine and phenylalanine, the CDR3 comprises 14 residues. Just CDR3 DNA is preserved here, 42 bases in frame from base 1. Unmatched junction bases come to 9, with V trimmed by 5 bases and J by 8 bases. The sequenced sample consisted of PBMCs. The chain employs TRBV19 and TRBJ2-1; 7 nucleotides in the junction match TRBD2. The sequence derives from a woman in her thirties or forties in good health and CMV-seropositive. The bases are TGTGCCAGTAGTGCGCGACTAGCTTTCTATGAGCAGTTCTTC. This is translated as CASSARLAFYEQFF.